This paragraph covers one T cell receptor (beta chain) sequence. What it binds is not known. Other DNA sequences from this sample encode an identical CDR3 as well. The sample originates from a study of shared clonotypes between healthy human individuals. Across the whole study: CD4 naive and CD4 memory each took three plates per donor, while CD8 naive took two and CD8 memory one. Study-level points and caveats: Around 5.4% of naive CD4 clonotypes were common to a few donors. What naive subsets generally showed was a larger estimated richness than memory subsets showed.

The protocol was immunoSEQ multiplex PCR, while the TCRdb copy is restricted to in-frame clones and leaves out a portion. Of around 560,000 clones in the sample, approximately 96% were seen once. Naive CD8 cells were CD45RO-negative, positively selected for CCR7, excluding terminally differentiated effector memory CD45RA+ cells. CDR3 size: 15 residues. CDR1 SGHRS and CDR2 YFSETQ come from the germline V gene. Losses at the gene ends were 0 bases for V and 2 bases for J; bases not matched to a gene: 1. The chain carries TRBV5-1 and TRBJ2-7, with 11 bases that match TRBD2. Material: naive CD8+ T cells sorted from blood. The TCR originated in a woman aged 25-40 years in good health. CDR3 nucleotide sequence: TGCGCCAGCAGCTTGGGACTAGCGGGAACCTACGAGCAGTACTTC. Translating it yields CASSLGLAGTYEQYF. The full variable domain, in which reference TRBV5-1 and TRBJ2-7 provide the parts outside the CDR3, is KAGVTQTPRYLIKTRGQQVTLSCSPISGHRSVSWYQQTPGQGLQFLFEYFSETQRNKGNFPGRFSGRQFSNSRSEMNVSTLELGDSALYLCASSLGLAGTYEQYFGPGTRLTVT.